The 22 T cell receptor beta chains presented below share a single source sample, sequenced in a study of cytomegalovirus exposure and HLA in healthy donors. The primer mix had 60 Vbeta and 13 Jbeta primers. Measured with immunoSEQ multiplex PCR; TCRdb has only the in-frame clones, and not every one. The sample includes about 110,000 clones, around 80% of them seen just once. Sequencing was carried out using PBMCs. These receptors were taken from a woman aged 50 to 60 in good health and CMV-seropositive.

The J gene is TRBJ2-1, the V gene TRBV2; D may be TRBD1 (6 bases). The V gene lost 3 bases and the J gene lost 0 bases, with 24 bases spanning the gap. In germline, CDR1 is SNHLY, CDR2 FYNNEI. The CDR3 is made up of 20 amino acids. In DNA form, the CDR3 reads TGTGCCAGCAGTGACACCTCATGGGGGAACGACAGGACCTCCTACAATGAGCAGTTCTTC. It specifies CASSDTSWGNDRTSYNEQFF.

In its sample, this clone was seen once. The chain combines TRBV6-1 with TRBJ1-4, with D possibly matching TRBD1 (5 bases). The CDR3 loop spans 15 amino acids. Trimming took off 6 bases at V and 3 bases at J, with 14 bases between the two ends. CDR1 is MNHNS and CDR2 is SASEGT in the germline V gene. The CDR3 nucleotides are TGTGCCAGCAGCTCCCGCGGGGCGGCTAATGAAAAACTGTTTTTT. It translates to CASSSRGAANEKLFF.

The V and J genes are TRBV9 and TRBJ1-3, with a tentative D call TRBD1 (6 bases). V shed 4 bases and J shed 2 bases, with 13 bases lying between them. This CDR3 contains 15 residues. In germline, CDR1 is SGDLS, CDR2 YYNGEE. The CDR3 region is CASSRGAATGNTIYF. CDR3 DNA sequence: TGTGCCAGCAGCCGGGGGGCGGCTACTGGAAACACCATATATTTT.

This chain links TRBV5-3 with TRBJ2-7; 9 bases line up with TRBD1. TRBV5-3 is filed as an ORF, its function uncertain. The CDR3 spans 19 residues. Trimming took 2 bases from V and 1 from J; bases not matched to a gene: 16. The CDR3 region is CARSFSPGQGRWISYEQYF. The DNA for the CDR3 is TGTGCCAGAAGCTTCAGCCCGGGACAGGGTCGGTGGATTTCCTACGAGCAGTACTTC.

This sequence joins TRBV30 and TRBJ2-3; D not resolved. This CDR3 spans 14 amino acids. V lost 6 bases and J lost 1, with 14 bases in between. CDR1 and CDR2 from the germline V gene are GTSNPN and SVGIG (reference sequence). Written as DNA, the CDR3 is TGTGCCTGCACACCACAGCAACGCACAGATACGCAGTATTTT. The encoded protein is CACTPQQRTDTQYF.

The rearrangement joins TRBV7-2 to TRBJ2-3; 7 nucleotides match TRBD1. This CDR3 region has 15 residues. J gave up 7 bases and V 2 bases, and 9 bases lay outside the gene matches. Germline CDR1 reads SGHTA; CDR2 reads FQGNSA. In nucleotides, the CDR3 is TGTGCCAGCAGCTTATACGAGACAGGGTTGAATACGCAGTATTTT. This gives the protein CASSLYETGLNTQYF.

This clone turned up a few times. The V call is TRBV19, the J call TRBJ2-2, with D maybe TRBD2 (7 bases). Looked up from germline, CDR1 is LNHDA and CDR2 is SQIVND (reference sequence). There are 14 residues in the CDR3. With 7 bases removed from V and 6 bases from J, the gap between germline ends came to 15 bases. CDR3 bases: TGTGCCAGTATGGGGGGGCCTATGGCCGGGGAGCTGTTTTTT. It codes for CASMGGPMAGELFF. Looking up the rest from reference TRBV19 and TRBJ2-2 gives the full variable domain: DGGITQSPKYLFRKEGQNVTLSCEQNLNHDAMYWYRQDPGQGLRLIYYSQIVNDFQKGDIAEGYSVSREKKESFPLTVTSAQKNPTAFYLCASMGGPMAGELFFGEGSRLTVL.

V gene TRBV2 combines with J gene TRBJ1-1; a possible D gene is TRBD1 (5 bases). This CDR3 is 13 amino acids long. V dropped 6 bases and J dropped 4 bases, with 12 bases sitting between them. Germline V gives CDR1 SNHLY, CDR2 FYNNEI. CDR3 nucleotide sequence: TGTGCCAGCAGGGTGGGGGGGGGCACTGAAGCTTTCTTT. Translated: CASRVGGGTEAFF.

This clone was counted a single time. One end of the junction does not line up with germline, which may come from a read error. V gene TRBV7-9 combines with J gene TRBJ1-1; D is unresolved. CDR1 is SEHNR and CDR2 is FQNEAQ in the germline V gene (reference sequence). The CDR3 is 12 amino acids. The CDR3 nucleotides read TGTTCCAGCAGCTTAACGGGGACTGAAGCTTTCTTT. Translated: CSSSLTGTEAFF.

The chain couples TRBV29-1 to TRBJ2-1, with 8 nucleotides matching TRBD2. Trimming at V came to 4 bases and at J to 4 bases, leaving 12 bases not matched to a gene. Germline V gene lookup returns CDR1 SQVTM and CDR2 ANQGSEA. The CDR3 covers 16 residues. In DNA form, the CDR3 reads TGCAGCGTTGCACTAGCGGCGGAGGGGTCATACAATGAGCAGTTCTTC. The encoded protein is CSVALAAEGSYNEQFF.

The chain has TRBV25-1 and TRBJ1-1, with 7 bases lining up with TRBD1. CDR1 and CDR2 from the germline V gene are MGHDK and SYGVNS. J was trimmed by 7 bases and V by 5 bases; bases with no gene match: 10. This CDR3 spans 14 amino acids. Here the CDR3 DNA reads TGTGCCAGCAGTCAGACAGGGAACTCTATTGAAGCTTTCTTT. Translating it yields CASSQTGNSIEAFF.

A few counts support this clone. The rearrangement links TRBV7-2 to TRBJ1-5; TRBD1 might be the D (5 bases). Germline-derived CDR1 and CDR2 are SGHTA and FQGNSA. V was trimmed by 1 base and J by 0 bases, leaving 7 bases between them. The CDR3 has 15 residues. CDR3 sequence (DNA): TGTGCCAGCAGCTTAGGGGACTATAGCAATCAGCCCCAGCATTTT. Translated: CASSLGDYSNQPQHF.

V gene TRBV5-5 combines with J gene TRBJ2-1, with TRBD2 matching over 8 bases. Germline V gene sequence: CDR1 SGHKS, CDR2 YYEKEE (reference sequence). The CDR3 consists of 17 residues. V shed 0 bases and J 2 bases; nucleotides not matched to a gene: 7. The CDR3 region has the DNA TGTGCCAGCAGCTTGGCCTTATGGCGGGGGGCCTACAATGAGCAGTTCTTC. Amino acids: CASSLALWRGAYNEQFF.

V usage is TRBV5-1 and J usage is TRBJ1-4; D unresolved. V was trimmed by 5 bases and J by 3 bases, leaving 8 bases between them. The germline V gene has CDR1 SGHRS and CDR2 YFSETQ. The CDR3 covers 13 residues. This chain's CDR3 is CASRPGSNEKLFF. DNA of the CDR3: TGCGCCAGCAGACCGGGGTCTAATGAAAAACTGTTTTTT.

The gene calls are TRBV19 and TRBJ1-5, with 7 bases lining up with TRBD1. From germline, CDR1 is LNHDA and CDR2 SQIVND (reference sequence). V lost 5 bases, J lost 3 bases, and 7 bases stayed unmatched. This CDR3 has 15 residues. The CDR3 bases are TGTGCCAGTAGTCAAACGGGACAGTTCAATCAGCCCCAGCATTTT. It yields the protein CASSQTGQFNQPQHF.

This chain connects TRBV21-1 to TRBJ1-5; the DNA was not compared with TRBD1, the D call given in the table. TRBV21-1 is labeled a pseudogene. This CDR3 is built from 16 residues. CDR3 DNA sequence: TGTGCCAGCAGCAAAGGCCAGGGGAAGGACAATCAGCCCCAGCATTTT. It encodes CASSKGQGKDNQPQHF.

This chain uses TRBV18 with TRBJ1-4, with TRBD1 identical over 7 bases. The CDR3 runs 18 residues. Germline CDR1 reads KGHSH; CDR2 reads LQKENI. V lost 1 base to trimming and J lost 3 bases; unmatched junction nucleotides: 11. Here the CDR3 reads CASSPRQGIYQANEKLFF. The CDR3 DNA is TGTGCCAGCTCACCACGACAGGGAATTTATCAAGCTAATGAAAAACTGTTTTTT.

Only a few counts were recorded for this clone. The chain has TRBV10-3 and TRBJ1-6; weak D call: TRBD1 (5 bases). The CDR3 runs 12 residues. The V gene lost 7 bases and the J gene lost 8 bases, with 9 bases spanning the gap. Per the germline V gene, CDR1 is ENHRY and CDR2 is SYGVKD. The CDR3 sequence is CAITGGDSPLHF. CDR3 in DNA: TGTGCCATCACGGGAGGGGATTCACCCCTCCACTTT.

CDR3 in amino acids: CAWSRDRGRVRYGYTF. CDR3 nucleotide sequence: TGTGCCTGGAGCCGGGACAGGGGGCGAGTTCGCTATGGCTACACCTTC. This rearrangement joins TRBV30 to TRBJ1-2; 12 bases are shared with TRBD1. V gave up 3 bases and J gave up 4 bases; unmatched junction bases: 9. Germline lookup yields CDR1 GTSNPN and CDR2 SVGIG (reference sequence). This CDR3 spans 16 amino acids.

This chain connects TRBV10-3 to TRBJ1-2, with D perhaps TRBD1 (6 bases). Germline V gene data show CDR1 as ENHRY and CDR2 as SYGVKD. The CDR3 totals 19 residues. Trimming cost V 3 bases and J 3 bases, with 26 bases left between them. The CDR3 loop reads CAISDLKQVTQGSHYGYTF. CDR3 coding DNA: TGTGCCATCAGTGATCTCAAACAGGTTACCCAGGGGTCCCACTATGGCTACACCTTC.

The chain joins TRBV27 to TRBJ2-1; D not resolved. The CDR3 length is 13 residues. Germline V gene data show CDR1 as MNHEY and CDR2 as SMNVEV (reference sequence). V lost 4 bases to trimming and J lost 4 bases, with 8 bases between them. The CDR3 loop is CASSSALYNEQFF. Written as DNA, the CDR3 is TGTGCCAGCAGTTCCGCCCTATACAATGAGCAGTTCTTC.

This clone was found a few times. The chain combines TRBV6-6 with TRBJ1-1, with D possibly matching TRBD1 (5 bases). The germline V gene encodes CDR1 MNHNY and CDR2 SVGAGI (reference sequence). This CDR3 contains 13 residues. Trimming took 6 bases from V and 7 from J, leaving 15 bases between them. CDR3 residues: CASSLYGGNEAFF. CDR3 nucleotides: TGTGCCAGCAGCCTGTACGGGGGGAATGAAGCTTTCTTT.